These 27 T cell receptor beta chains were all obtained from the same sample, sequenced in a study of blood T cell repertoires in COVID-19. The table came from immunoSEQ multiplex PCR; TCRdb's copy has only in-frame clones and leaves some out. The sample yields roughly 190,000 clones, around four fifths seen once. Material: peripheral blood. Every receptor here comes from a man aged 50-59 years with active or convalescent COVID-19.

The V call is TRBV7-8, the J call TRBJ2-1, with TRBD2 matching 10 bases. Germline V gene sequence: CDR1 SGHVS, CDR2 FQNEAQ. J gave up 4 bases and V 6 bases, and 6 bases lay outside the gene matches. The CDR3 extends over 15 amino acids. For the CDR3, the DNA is TGTGCCAGCAGTTTAACTAGCGGGGTGTACAATGAGCAGTTCTTC. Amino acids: CASSLTSGVYNEQFF.

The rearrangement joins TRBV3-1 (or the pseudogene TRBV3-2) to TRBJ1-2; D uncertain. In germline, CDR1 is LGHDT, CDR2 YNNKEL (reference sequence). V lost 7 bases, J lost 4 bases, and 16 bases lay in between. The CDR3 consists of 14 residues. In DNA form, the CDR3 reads TGTGCCAGCACCCTCGGTGGGCAGCTCTATGGCTACACCTTC. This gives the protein CASTLGGQLYGYTF.

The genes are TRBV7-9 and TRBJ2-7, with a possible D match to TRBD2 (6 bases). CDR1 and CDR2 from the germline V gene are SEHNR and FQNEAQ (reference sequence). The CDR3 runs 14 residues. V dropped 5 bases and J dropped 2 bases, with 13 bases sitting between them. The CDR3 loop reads CASSMFGGTYEQYF. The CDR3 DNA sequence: TGTGCCAGCAGCATGTTCGGCGGGACCTACGAGCAGTACTTC.

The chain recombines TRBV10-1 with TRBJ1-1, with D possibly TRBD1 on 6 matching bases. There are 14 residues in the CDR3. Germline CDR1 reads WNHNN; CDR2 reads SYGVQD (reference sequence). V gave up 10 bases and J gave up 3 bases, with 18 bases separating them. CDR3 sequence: CATGRGAWYTEAFF. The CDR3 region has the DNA TGCGCCACCGGGCGGGGGGCCTGGTACACTGAAGCTTTCTTT.

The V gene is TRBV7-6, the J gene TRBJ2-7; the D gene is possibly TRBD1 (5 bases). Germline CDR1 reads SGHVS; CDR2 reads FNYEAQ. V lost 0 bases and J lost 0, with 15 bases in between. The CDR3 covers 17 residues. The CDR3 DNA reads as TGTGCCAGCAGCTTAGCGAGTACGGCAGGGTACTCCTACGAGCAGTACTTC. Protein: CASSLASTAGYSYEQYF.

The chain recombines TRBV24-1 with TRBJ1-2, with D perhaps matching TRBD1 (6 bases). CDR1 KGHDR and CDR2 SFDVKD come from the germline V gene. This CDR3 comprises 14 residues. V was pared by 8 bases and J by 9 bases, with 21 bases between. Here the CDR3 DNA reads TGTGCCACCAACTCAACGGGACATCTCTCGCGCTACACCTTC. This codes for CATNSTGHLSRYTF.

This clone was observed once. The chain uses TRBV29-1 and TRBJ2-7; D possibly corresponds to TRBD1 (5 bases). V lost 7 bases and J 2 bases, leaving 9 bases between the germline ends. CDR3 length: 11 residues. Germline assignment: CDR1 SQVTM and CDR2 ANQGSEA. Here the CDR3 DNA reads TGCAGCGCCGAACAGGCCTACGAGCAGTACTTC. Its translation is CSAEQAYEQYF.

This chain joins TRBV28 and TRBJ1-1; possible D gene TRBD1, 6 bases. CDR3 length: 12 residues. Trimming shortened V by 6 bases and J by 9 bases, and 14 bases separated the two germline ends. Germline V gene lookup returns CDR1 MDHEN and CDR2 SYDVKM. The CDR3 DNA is TGTGCCAGCAGCCCTCTCCGGGACAAAGCTTTCTTT. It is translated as CASSPLRDKAFF.

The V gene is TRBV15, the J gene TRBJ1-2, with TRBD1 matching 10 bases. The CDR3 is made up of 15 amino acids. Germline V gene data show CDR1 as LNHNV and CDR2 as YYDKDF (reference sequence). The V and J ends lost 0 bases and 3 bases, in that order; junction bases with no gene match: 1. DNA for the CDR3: TGTGCCACCAGCAGAGAGGACAGGGGGGACTATGGCTACACCTTC. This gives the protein CATSREDRGDYGYTF.

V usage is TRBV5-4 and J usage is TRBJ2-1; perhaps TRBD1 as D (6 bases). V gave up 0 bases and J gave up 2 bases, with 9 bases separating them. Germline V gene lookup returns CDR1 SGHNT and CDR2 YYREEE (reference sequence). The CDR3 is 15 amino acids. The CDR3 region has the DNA TGTGCCAGCAGCTTGGGCACAGGGCCCTACAATGAGCAGTTCTTC. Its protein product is CASSLGTGPYNEQFF.

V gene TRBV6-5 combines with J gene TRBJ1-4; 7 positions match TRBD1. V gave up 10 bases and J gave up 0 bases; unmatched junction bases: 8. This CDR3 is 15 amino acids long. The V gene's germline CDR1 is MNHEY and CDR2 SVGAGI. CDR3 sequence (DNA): TGTGCCACCCAGACAGGGTTGGCAACTAATGAAAAACTGTTTTTT. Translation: CATQTGLATNEKLFF.

The CDR3 here is CASSPLTATSGNTIYF. CDR3 in DNA: TGCGCCAGCAGCCCGCTGACAGCCACTTCTGGAAACACCATATATTTT. The chain uses TRBV5-1 and TRBJ1-3, with D maybe TRBD1 (5 bases). The ends were cut back, 4 bases at V and 1 base at J, with 15 bases in the middle. There are 16 residues in the CDR3. Per germline, CDR1 SGHRS and CDR2 YFSETQ. Together with reference TRBV5-1 and TRBJ1-3, the CDR3 gives the full variable domain: KAGVTQTPRYLIKTRGQQVTLSCSPISGHRSVSWYQQTPGQGLQFLFEYFSETQRNKGNFPGRFSGRQFSNSRSEMNVSTLELGDSALYLCASSPLTATSGNTIYFGEGSWLTVV.

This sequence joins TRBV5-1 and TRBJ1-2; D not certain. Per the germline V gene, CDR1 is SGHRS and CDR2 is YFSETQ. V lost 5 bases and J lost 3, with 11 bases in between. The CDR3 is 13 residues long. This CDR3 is CASSRDNDYGYTF. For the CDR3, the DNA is TGCGCCAGCAGTCGTGACAACGACTATGGCTACACCTTC.

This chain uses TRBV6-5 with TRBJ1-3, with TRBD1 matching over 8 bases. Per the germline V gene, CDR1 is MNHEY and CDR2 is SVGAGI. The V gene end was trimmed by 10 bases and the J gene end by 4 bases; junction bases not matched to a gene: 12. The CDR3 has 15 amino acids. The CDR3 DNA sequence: TGTGCCACCCGACAGGGGCATTCGCGGGGAAACACCATATATTTT. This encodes CATRQGHSRGNTIYF.

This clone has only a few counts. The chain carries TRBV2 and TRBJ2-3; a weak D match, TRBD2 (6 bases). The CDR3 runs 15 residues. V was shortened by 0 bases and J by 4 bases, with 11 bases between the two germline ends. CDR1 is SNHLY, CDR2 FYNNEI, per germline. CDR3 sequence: CASSEALARADTQYF. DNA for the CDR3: TGTGCCAGCAGTGAAGCGCTAGCGAGGGCAGATACGCAGTATTTT.

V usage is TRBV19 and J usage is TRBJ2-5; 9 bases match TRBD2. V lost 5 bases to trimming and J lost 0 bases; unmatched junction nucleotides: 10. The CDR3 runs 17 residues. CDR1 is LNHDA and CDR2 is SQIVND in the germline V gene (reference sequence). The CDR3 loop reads CASSSPRLAGNQETQYF. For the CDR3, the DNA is TGTGCCAGTAGTTCGCCGAGGCTAGCGGGGAACCAAGAGACCCAGTACTTC.

CDR3 loop: CASSFGEDGYTF. For the CDR3, the DNA is TGTGCCAGCAGCTTTGGGGAGGATGGCTACACCTTC. The chain carries TRBV7-9 and TRBJ1-2; D remains unclear. Trimming stripped 3 bases from V and 6 bases from J, with 8 bases between. The V gene's germline CDR1 is SEHNR and CDR2 FQNEAQ (reference sequence). This CDR3 is built from 12 residues.

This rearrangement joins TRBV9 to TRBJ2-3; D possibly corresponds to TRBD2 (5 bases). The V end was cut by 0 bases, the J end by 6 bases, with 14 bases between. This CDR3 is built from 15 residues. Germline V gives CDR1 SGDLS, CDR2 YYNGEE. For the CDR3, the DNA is TGTGCCAGCAGCGTAGATTCTAGCCACATCGATACGCAGTATTTT. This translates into CASSVDSSHIDTQYF.

CDR3 region: CASSQVNSNYGYTF. CDR3 nucleotides: TGTGCCAGCAGCCAAGTTAACAGCAACTATGGCTACACCTTC. The genes are TRBV3-1 (or the pseudogene TRBV3-2) and TRBJ1-2; D is ambiguous. With 1 base removed from V and 2 bases from J, the gap between germline ends came to 8 bases. Germline assignment: CDR1 LGHDT and CDR2 YNNKEL (reference sequence). The CDR3 spans 14 residues.

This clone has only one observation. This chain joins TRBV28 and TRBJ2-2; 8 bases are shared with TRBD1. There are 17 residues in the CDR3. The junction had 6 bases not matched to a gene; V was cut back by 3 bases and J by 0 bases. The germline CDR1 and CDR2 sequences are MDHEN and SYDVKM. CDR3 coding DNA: TGTGCCAGCAGTTTGACAGGGGCGACTACGAACACCGGGGAGCTGTTTTTT. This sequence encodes CASSLTGATTNTGELFF.

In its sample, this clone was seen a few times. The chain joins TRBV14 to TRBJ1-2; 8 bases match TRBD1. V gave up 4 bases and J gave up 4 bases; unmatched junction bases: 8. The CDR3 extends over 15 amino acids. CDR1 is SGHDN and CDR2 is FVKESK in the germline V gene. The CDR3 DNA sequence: TGTGCCAGCAGCCCATGGGACCAGGGGGCCTATGGCTACACCTTC. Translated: CASSPWDQGAYGYTF.

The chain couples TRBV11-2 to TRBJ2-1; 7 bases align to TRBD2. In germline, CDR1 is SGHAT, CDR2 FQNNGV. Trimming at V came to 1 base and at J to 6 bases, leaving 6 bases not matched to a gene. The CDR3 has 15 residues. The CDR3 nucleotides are TGTGCCAGCAGCTTAGGGGCGGGAGTAGTCAATGAGCAGTTCTTC. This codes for CASSLGAGVVNEQFF.

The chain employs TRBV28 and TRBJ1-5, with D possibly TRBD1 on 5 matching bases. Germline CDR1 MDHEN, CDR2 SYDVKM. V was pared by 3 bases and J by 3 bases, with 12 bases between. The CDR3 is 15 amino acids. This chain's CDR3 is CASSLDNTFNQPQHF. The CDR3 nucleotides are TGTGCCAGCAGTTTGGACAACACCTTCAATCAGCCCCAGCATTTT.

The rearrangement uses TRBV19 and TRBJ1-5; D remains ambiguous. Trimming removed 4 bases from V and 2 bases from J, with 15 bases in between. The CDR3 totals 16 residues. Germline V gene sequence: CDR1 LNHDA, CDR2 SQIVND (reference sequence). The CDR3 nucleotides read TGTGCCAGTAGTACCCGGGCCCCGAGGGGCAATCAGCCCCAGCATTTT. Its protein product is CASSTRAPRGNQPQHF.

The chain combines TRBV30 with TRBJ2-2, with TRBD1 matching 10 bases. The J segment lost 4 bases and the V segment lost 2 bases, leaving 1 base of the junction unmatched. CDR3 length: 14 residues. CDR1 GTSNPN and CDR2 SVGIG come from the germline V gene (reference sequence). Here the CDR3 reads CAWSRDRGTGELFF. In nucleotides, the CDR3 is TGTGCCTGGAGTAGGGACAGGGGCACCGGGGAGCTGTTTTTT.

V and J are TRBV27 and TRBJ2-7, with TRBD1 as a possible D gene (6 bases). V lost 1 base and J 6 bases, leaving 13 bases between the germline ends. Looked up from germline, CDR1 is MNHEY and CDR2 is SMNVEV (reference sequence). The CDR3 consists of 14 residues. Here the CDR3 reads CASSLYRDDSEQYF. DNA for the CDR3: TGTGCCAGCAGTTTATACAGGGATGATAGCGAGCAGTACTTC.

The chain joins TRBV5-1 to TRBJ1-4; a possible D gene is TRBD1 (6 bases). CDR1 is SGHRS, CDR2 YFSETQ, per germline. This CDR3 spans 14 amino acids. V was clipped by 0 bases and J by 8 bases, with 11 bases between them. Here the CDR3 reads CASSLERQGEKLFF. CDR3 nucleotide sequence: TGCGCCAGCAGCTTGGAACGGCAGGGGGAAAAACTGTTTTTT. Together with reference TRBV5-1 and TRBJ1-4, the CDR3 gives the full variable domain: KAGVTQTPRYLIKTRGQQVTLSCSPISGHRSVSWYQQTPGQGLQFLFEYFSETQRNKGNFPGRFSGRQFSNSRSEMNVSTLELGDSALYLCASSLERQGEKLFFGSGTQLSVL.